The rows below give T cell receptor beta chains drawn from one sample of a study of blood T cell repertoires in COVID-19. Generated by immunoSEQ multiplex PCR, the TCRdb table keeps only in-frame clones and is missing some. The table records hundreds of thousands of clones, about nine tenths of them present only once. Sequences were obtained from PBMCs or T cells enriched from blood (not recorded which). The origin of the receptors is a woman between 18 and 29 years old who had recovered from COVID-19. CDR3s include the opening cysteine and the closing phenylalanine or tryptophan. D genes are given only for firm matches. Some rows mark clone size as missing; the rest say once, few, many or name a class of expanded clone.

J: TRBJ1-3; D: TRBD1; size: NA; V: TRBV15; CDR3: CATSSLGTDSGNTIYF; DNA: TGTGCCACCAGCAGCCTAGGGACAGACTCTGGAAACACCATATATTTT
J: TRBJ1-2; D: TRBD1; size: NA; V: TRBV5-6; CDR3: CASSRQGEYGYTF; DNA: TGTGCCAGCAGCCGGCAGGGGGAGTATGGCTACACCTTC
J: TRBJ2-2; D: NA; size: NA; V: TRBV2; CDR3: CASTPGLERSAGELFF; DNA: TGTGCCAGCACTCCGGGACTTGAGCGTTCCGCCGGGGAGCTGTTTTTT
J: TRBJ2-7; D: TRBD2; size: NA; V: TRBV27; CDR3: CASSPSAGTRYYEQYF; DNA: TGTGCCAGCAGTCCAAGCGCCGGGACTAGATACTACGAGCAGTACTTC
J: TRBJ2-2; D: NA; size: NA; V: TRBV19; CDR3: CASSIFGGDTGELFF; DNA: TGTGCCAGTAGTATTTTCGGGGGAGACACCGGGGAGCTGTTTTTT
J: TRBJ2-2; D: NA; size: NA; V: TRBV4-1; CDR3: CASSQAPRNTGELFF; DNA: TGCGCCAGCAGCCAAGCACCGAGGAACACCGGGGAGCTGTTTTTT
J: TRBJ1-3; D: NA; size: NA; V: TRBV19; CDR3: CASSRPGSGNTIYF; DNA: TGTGCCAGTAGCCGACCGGGCTCTGGAAACACCATATATTTT
J: TRBJ1-2; D: NA; size: NA; V: TRBV28; CDR3: CASSLTPQQGGYTF; DNA: TGTGCCAGCAGTTTAACCCCCCAACAGGGTGGCTACACCTTC
J: TRBJ2-3; D: TRBD2; size: NA; V: TRBV9; CDR3: CASSVVSGGAGVDTQYF; DNA: TGTGCCAGCAGCGTAGTGAGCGGGGGGGCCGGTGTAGATACGCAGTATTTT
J: TRBJ1-6; D: TRBD1; size: NA; V: TRBV7-8; CDR3: CASSTRQGAINSPLHF; DNA: TGTGCCAGCAGCACTAGACAGGGGGCAATCAATTCACCCCTCCACTTT
J: TRBJ2-7; D: TRBD1; size: NA; V: TRBV7-2; CDR3: CASSPLGGQSHEQYF; DNA: TGTGCCAGCAGCCCGCTTGGGGGACAGAGTCACGAGCAGTACTTC
J: TRBJ2-3; D: TRBD1; size: NA; V: TRBV28; CDR3: CASSLTGTGEDTQYF; DNA: TGTGCCAGCAGTCTCACCGGGACAGGGGAAGATACGCAGTATTTT
J: TRBJ1-2; D: NA; size: NA; V: TRBV27; CDR3: CASSRGLYYGYTF; DNA: TGTGCCAGCAGTAGGGGCCTTTACTATGGCTACACCTTC
J: TRBJ2-7; D: TRBD1; size: NA; V: TRBV7-2; CDR3: CASSSDRGRNEQYF; DNA: TGTGCCAGCAGCTCCGACAGGGGGAGAAACGAGCAGTACTTC
J: TRBJ1-1; D: TRBD1; size: NA; V: TRBV28; CDR3: CASSWTGLSSTEAFF; DNA: TGTGCCAGCAGTTGGACAGGATTGTCGAGCACTGAAGCTTTCTTT
J: TRBJ1-2; D: NA; size: NA; V: TRBV15; CDR3: CATSSTSWNRASHDYGYTF; DNA: TGTGCCACCAGCTCTACGAGTTGGAACAGGGCGTCCCATGACTATGGCTACACCTTC
J: TRBJ1-2; D: NA; size: NA; V: TRBV18; CDR3: CASSPGANYGYTF; DNA: TGTGCCAGCTCACCGGGGGCCAACTATGGCTACACCTTC
J: TRBJ2-7; D: NA; size: NA; V: TRBV4-3; CDR3: CASSRTEGTYEQYF; DNA: TGCGCCAGCAGCCGAACTGAGGGAACCTACGAGCAGTACTTC
J: TRBJ2-7; D: TRBD2; size: NA; V: TRBV12-3/TRBV12-4; CDR3: CASSLPGGAQYF; DNA: TGTGCCAGCAGTCTCCCCGGGGGGGCGCAGTACTTC
J: TRBJ1-2; D: TRBD1; size: NA; V: TRBV9; CDR3: CASSATDRGSYGYTF; DNA: TGTGCCAGCAGCGCTACGGACAGGGGATCCTATGGCTACACCTTC
J: TRBJ1-1; D: NA; size: few; V: TRBV4-3; CDR3: CASSQDRNTEAFF; DNA: TGCGCCAGCAGCCAAGACCGGAACACTGAAGCTTTCTTT
J: TRBJ1-3; D: TRBD1; size: once; V: TRBV9; CDR3: CASSVEAGGYSGNTIYF; DNA: TGTGCCAGCAGCGTAGAGGCAGGGGGCTACTCTGGAAACACCATATATTTT
J: TRBJ2-3; D: NA; size: NA; V: TRBV20-1; CDR3: CSRLIGTAQYF; DNA: TGCAGTCGCCTAATAGGGACTGCGCAGTATTTT
J: TRBJ2-6; D: TRBD1; size: NA; V: TRBV28; CDR3: CASTSLGTGRFVGANVLTF; DNA: TGTGCCAGCACCAGTCTAGGGACAGGGCGTTTTGTCGGGGCCAACGTCCTGACTTTC
J: TRBJ2-2; D: NA; size: once; V: TRBV2; CDR3: CASRGSGRNTGELFF; DNA: TGTGCCAGCAGGGGCTCGGGGAGAAACACCGGGGAGCTGTTTTTT
J: TRBJ1-1; D: NA; size: once; V: TRBV9; CDR3: CASSVDRNTEAFF; DNA: TGTGCCAGCAGCGTAGACAGGAACACTGAAGCTTTCTTT
J: TRBJ1-3; D: NA; size: NA; V: TRBV6-2/TRBV6-3; CDR3: CASSTYRGSGNTIYF; DNA: TGTGCCAGCAGTACCTACCGGGGCTCTGGAAACACCATATATTTT
J: TRBJ2-1; D: TRBD2; size: NA; V: TRBV24-1; CDR3: CATSDPGLAGSYNEQFF; DNA: TGTGCCACCAGTGATCCCGGGCTAGCGGGCTCCTACAATGAGCAGTTCTTC
J: TRBJ1-6; D: TRBD1; size: NA; V: TRBV4-1; CDR3: CASSQEPRGRTYNSPLHF; DNA: TGCGCCAGCAGCCAAGAACCCAGGGGGCGCACCTATAATTCACCCCTCCACTTT
J: TRBJ2-1; D: TRBD2; size: NA; V: TRBV2; CDR3: CASSRTSGGAGEQFF; DNA: TGTGCCAGCAGCCGGACTAGCGGGGGGGCCGGTGAGCAGTTCTTC
J: TRBJ2-7; D: TRBD2; size: NA; V: TRBV18; CDR3: CASSPKGTSGRYEQYF; DNA: TGTGCCAGCTCACCGAAAGGGACTAGCGGGAGGTACGAGCAGTACTTC
J: TRBJ2-3; D: NA; size: NA; V: TRBV7-8; CDR3: CASSSRTVEIRADTQYF; DNA: TGTGCCAGCTCATCCCGGACAGTGGAAATTCGGGCAGATACGCAGTATTTT
J: TRBJ1-3; D: TRBD1; size: NA; V: TRBV4-1; CDR3: CASSLTGTGAGNTIYF; DNA: TGCGCCAGCAGCCTGACCGGGACAGGGGCTGGAAACACCATATATTTT
J: TRBJ2-7; D: TRBD2; size: NA; V: TRBV4-1; CDR3: CASSQELAASGTSYEQYF; DNA: TGCGCCAGCAGCCAAGAATTGGCGGCTAGCGGGACCTCCTACGAGCAGTACTTC
J: TRBJ1-1; D: NA; size: NA; V: TRBV7-6; CDR3: CASSAQENTEAFF; DNA: TGTGCCAGCAGCGCCCAGGAGAACACTGAAGCTTTCTTT
J: TRBJ1-4; D: TRBD1; size: NA; V: TRBV2; CDR3: CASKDREGNEKLFF; DNA: TGTGCCAGCAAGGACAGGGAGGGTAATGAAAAACTGTTTTTT
J: TRBJ2-1; D: NA; size: NA; V: TRBV6-6; CDR3: CASSYRDGFNEQFF; DNA: TGTGCCAGCAGTTACCGCGACGGGTTCAATGAGCAGTTCTTC
J: TRBJ2-6; D: NA; size: NA; V: TRBV19; CDR3: CASSSRQAAFGANVLTF; DNA: TGTGCCAGTAGTAGCCGACAGGCCGCTTTTGGGGCCAACGTCCTGACTTTC
J: TRBJ2-7; D: NA; size: NA; V: TRBV10-3; CDR3: CAISALGPNQYEQYF; DNA: TGTGCCATCAGTGCCTTGGGGCCTAACCAATACGAGCAGTACTTC
J: TRBJ2-1; D: NA; size: once; V: TRBV27; CDR3: CASSLGLEGWRINEQFF; DNA: TGTGCCAGCAGTTTGGGCCTTGAAGGGTGGAGGATCAATGAGCAGTTCTTC
J: TRBJ2-3; D: TRBD1; size: NA; V: TRBV10-3; CDR3: CAISELGTGTRTDTQYF; DNA: TGTGCCATCAGTGAGTTGGGGACAGGGACGCGCACAGATACGCAGTATTTT
J: TRBJ1-4; D: NA; size: NA; V: TRBV9; CDR3: CASSPPGETDEKLFF; DNA: TGTGCCAGCTCCCCCCCAGGGGAAACGGATGAAAAACTGTTTTTT
J: TRBJ1-2; D: NA; size: NA; V: TRBV27; CDR3: CASRDLRGFSYGYTF; DNA: TGTGCCAGCAGAGACCTACGGGGATTTAGCTATGGCTACACCTTC
J: TRBJ1-1; D: NA; size: NA; V: TRBV30; CDR3: CAGGLSGEAFF; DNA: TGTGCCGGAGGGCTCTCTGGTGAAGCTTTCTTT
J: TRBJ2-3; D: TRBD1; size: NA; V: TRBV5-1; CDR3: CASSDRPGQGGTDTQYF; DNA: TGCGCCAGCAGCGACCGACCGGGACAGGGGGGCACAGATACGCAGTATTTT
J: TRBJ2-3; D: NA; size: NA; V: TRBV3-1/TRBV3-2; CDR3: CASSQLGGADTQYF; DNA: TGTGCCAGCAGCCAATTGGGGGGTGCAGATACGCAGTATTTT
J: TRBJ1-1; D: TRBD1; size: NA; V: TRBV18; CDR3: CASSPQGQAQGTEAFF; DNA: TGTGCCAGCTCACCACAAGGACAGGCCCAGGGCACTGAAGCTTTCTTT
J: TRBJ2-1; D: TRBD2; size: NA; V: TRBV5-1; CDR3: CASSVGTTSMSVEAEQFF; DNA: TGCGCCAGCAGCGTCGGGACTACTTCCATGTCGGTAGAGGCTGAGCAGTTCTTC
J: TRBJ1-1; D: NA; size: NA; V: TRBV5-1; CDR3: CASSFYRNTEAFF; DNA: TGCGCCAGCAGCTTCTACAGGAACACTGAAGCTTTCTTT
J: TRBJ2-1; D: TRBD2; size: NA; V: TRBV7-2; CDR3: CASSLFAGGGNEQFF; DNA: TGTGCCAGCAGCTTATTCGCGGGAGGGGGCAATGAGCAGTTCTTC
J: TRBJ1-2; D: NA; size: NA; V: TRBV12-3/TRBV12-4; CDR3: CASSFSPQYGYTF; DNA: TGTGCCAGCAGTTTTTCCCCCCAGTATGGCTACACCTTC
J: TRBJ1-4; D: TRBD1; size: once; V: TRBV7-9; CDR3: CASSSDRGLWDEKLFF; DNA: TGTGCCAGCAGCTCAGACAGGGGATTGTGGGATGAAAAACTGTTTTTT
J: TRBJ2-5; D: NA; size: NA; V: TRBV7-3; CDR3: CASSFGGATQETQYF; DNA: TGTGCCAGCAGCTTCGGGGGAGCGACACAAGAGACCCAGTACTTC
J: TRBJ1-1; D: TRBD1; size: NA; V: TRBV7-9; CDR3: CASSLTGASEAFF; DNA: TGTGCCAGCAGTTTAACAGGGGCTTCTGAAGCTTTCTTT
J: TRBJ1-2; D: NA; size: NA; V: TRBV19; CDR3: CASTPKGGRMYGYTF; DNA: TGTGCCAGTACTCCGAAGGGGGGGAGGATGTATGGCTACACCTTC
J: TRBJ1-4; D: NA; size: few; V: TRBV14; CDR3: CASSHGHPTNEKLFF; DNA: TGTGCCAGCAGCCATGGACATCCAACTAATGAAAAACTGTTTTTT
J: TRBJ1-4; D: TRBD1; size: NA; V: TRBV14; CDR3: CASSQAPSSPGGKLFF; DNA: TGTGCCAGCAGCCAAGCTCCGTCCTCCCCAGGGGGAAAACTGTTTTTT
J: TRBJ2-7; D: NA; size: NA; V: TRBV7-2; CDR3: CASSPMGHYEQYF; DNA: TGTGCCAGCAGCCCGATGGGGCACTACGAGCAGTACTTC
J: TRBJ2-7; D: TRBD1; size: NA; V: TRBV27; CDR3: CASSFGQGSYEQYF; DNA: TGTGCCAGCAGTTTCGGACAGGGCAGCTACGAGCAGTACTTC
J: TRBJ1-3; D: NA; size: NA; V: TRBV28; CDR3: CASSSGTNTIYF; DNA: TGTGCCAGCAGTTCAGGAACTAACACCATATATTTT